These 17 T cell receptor beta chains originate from one sample sequenced in a study of long-term antiretroviral therapy in people with HIV. Version v3.0 of the immunoSEQ assay was performed at survey level. Produced via immunoSEQ multiplex PCR; TCRdb's table is partial and in-frame only. The table shows just over 15,000 clones, with around 85% occurring only once. Sequencing was performed on unsorted PBMCs, taken just before starting antiretroviral therapy. The receptors were sampled from a man between 40 and 49 years old with HIV.

This clone has just a few counts. The CDR3 region is CASSFTGGTTEAFF. The CDR3 nucleotides read TGTGCCAGCAGCTTTACAGGGGGCACAACTGAAGCTTTCTTT. This chain joins TRBV28 and TRBJ1-1; 9 bases line up with TRBD1. The CDR3 is 14 residues long. The germline CDR1 and CDR2 sequences are MDHEN and SYDVKM. Germline trimming cut 6 bases from V and 5 bases from J; bases unmatched to any gene: 7.

This sequence joins TRBV7-3 and TRBJ2-1; 11 nucleotides agree with TRBD2. Germline-derived CDR1 and CDR2 are SGHTA and FQGTGA. The V gene end was trimmed by 5 bases and the J gene end by 3 bases; junction bases not matched to a gene: 3. The CDR3 extends over 15 amino acids. Written as DNA, the CDR3 is TGTGCCAGCAGCCCCGGGACTAGCGGCTACAATGAGCAGTTCTTC. It translates to CASSPGTSGYNEQFF.

The J gene is TRBJ2-7, the V gene TRBV4-1, with 9 bases that match TRBD1. Germline CDR1 reads MGHRA; CDR2 reads YSYEKL. Losses at the gene ends were 0 bases for V and 4 bases for J; bases not matched to a gene: 4. The CDR3 runs 15 residues. CDR3 sequence: CASSQDRDRGYEQYF. The CDR3 coding sequence is TGCGCCAGCAGCCAAGATCGAGACAGGGGGTACGAGCAGTACTTC.

Remarks on this clone: One junction end disagrees with the germline gene, perhaps due to a read error. CDR3 nucleotides: TGTGCTAGCAGCATCTTTACCGGGACGGTTGATCAGCCCCAGCATTTT. This translates into CASSIFTGTVDQPQHF. The chain employs TRBV7-7 and TRBJ1-5, with a weak D call TRBD1 (5 bases). CDR1 is SSHAT and CDR2 is FNYEAQ in the germline V gene (reference sequence). The CDR3 covers 16 residues.

This chain joins TRBV7-2 and TRBJ2-3, with D maybe TRBD1 (6 bases). V lost 5 bases to trimming and J lost 6 bases, with 21 bases between them. The CDR3 is made up of 16 amino acids. Germline-derived CDR1 and CDR2 are SGHTA and FQGNSA. CDR3 nucleotides: TGTGCCAGCAGCCCCAATGGGGGCCTTCTACTGGATACGCAGTATTTT. It translates to CASSPNGGLLLDTQYF.

This sequence joins TRBV9 and TRBJ2-5; 9 bases are shared with TRBD2. The CDR3 sequence is 16 residues long. Germline lookup yields CDR1 SGDLS and CDR2 YYNGEE. V lost 0 bases and J lost 5; bases outside the gene matches: 8. This chain's CDR3 is CASSVEASGIDETQYF. For the CDR3, the DNA is TGTGCCAGCAGCGTAGAAGCTAGCGGGATTGACGAGACCCAGTACTTC.

CDR3 sequence reads: CASSQGFGGFNEKLFF. In nucleotides, the CDR3 is TGCGCCAGCAGCCAAGGGTTCGGAGGTTTTAATGAAAAACTGTTTTTT. The genes are TRBV4-1 and TRBJ1-4; D gene uncertain. The germline V and J ends were trimmed by 1 base and 4 bases, with 13 bases remaining between them. CDR3 length: 16 residues. CDR1 MGHRA and CDR2 YSYEKL come from the germline V gene.

The rearrangement uses TRBV4-1 and TRBJ2-2; 14 bases fit TRBD2. The CDR3 is 17 amino acids. V was pared by 3 bases and J by 4 bases, with 4 bases of the junction left unmatched. Germline V gives CDR1 MGHRA, CDR2 YSYEKL. Here the CDR3 reads CASSHPGLAGGTGELFF. DNA for the CDR3: TGCGCCAGCAGCCATCCCGGACTAGCGGGGGGCACCGGGGAGCTGTTTTTT.

This chain connects TRBV19 to TRBJ1-3, with D perhaps TRBD1 (5 bases). This CDR3 spans 14 amino acids. The germline gives CDR1 LNHDA, CDR2 SQIVND (reference sequence). The V end lost 7 bases, the J end lost 4 bases, and 14 bases lay between the germline ends. CDR3 region: CASNPGQGGNTIYF. The DNA of the CDR3 is TGTGCCAGTAACCCGGGGCAGGGCGGAAACACCATATATTTT. Full variable domain (missing parts from reference TRBV19 and TRBJ1-3): DGGITQSPKYLFRKEGQNVTLSCEQNLNHDAMYWYRQDPGQGLRLIYYSQIVNDFQKGDIAEGYSVSREKKESFPLTVTSAQKNPTAFYLCASNPGQGGNTIYFGEGSWLTVV.

The chain uses TRBV9 and TRBJ1-3, with D perhaps matching TRBD1 (5 bases). The CDR3 runs 16 residues. Germline-derived CDR1 and CDR2 are SGDLS and YYNGEE. Between the trimmed V and J ends, which lost 0 bases and 4 bases, there was a span of 14 bases. The CDR3 is CASSVDHSGSGNTIYF. The CDR3 bases are TGTGCCAGCAGCGTAGATCATTCAGGGTCAGGAAACACCATATATTTT.

The V gene is TRBV19, the J gene TRBJ1-5; TRBD1 matches at 8 bases. V dropped 6 bases and J dropped 1; count of bases not matched to a gene: 11. This CDR3 has 17 amino acids. Germline values: CDR1 LNHDA, CDR2 SQIVND (reference sequence). CDR3 coding DNA: TGTGCCAGTAGAAACAGGGGGTATTTGGGAAGCAATCAGCCCCAGCATTTT. Translation: CASRNRGYLGSNQPQHF.

The rearrangement links TRBV19 to TRBJ1-3, with 7 bases lining up with TRBD1. CDR3 length: 14 amino acids. V lost 3 bases and J lost 2; bases outside the gene matches: 1. The germline V gene has CDR1 LNHDA and CDR2 SQIVND (reference sequence). Here the CDR3 DNA reads TGTGCCAGTAGTATCGACAGGGCTGGAAACACCATATATTTT. Amino acid sequence: CASSIDRAGNTIYF.

This clone was seen once. This chain joins TRBV11-2 and TRBJ2-7; D not certain. This CDR3 comprises 13 residues. V gave up 1 base and J gave up 6 bases, with 10 bases separating them. CDR1 is SGHAT, CDR2 FQNNGV, per germline. This chain's CDR3 is CASSLVGWSEQYF. CDR3 coding DNA: TGTGCCAGCAGCTTAGTGGGCTGGAGCGAGCAGTACTTC.

The chain combines TRBV5-1 with TRBJ1-5; D possibly corresponds to TRBD1 (6 bases). Trimming removed 1 base from V and 3 bases from J, with 11 bases in between. Germline V gives CDR1 SGHRS, CDR2 YFSETQ. This CDR3 region has 15 residues. CDR3 nucleotides: TGCGCCAGCAGCTTGACAGGGACCCCCAATCAGCCCCAGCATTTT. This codes for CASSLTGTPNQPQHF.

The rearrangement links TRBV5-1 to TRBJ1-3; D is undetermined. The CDR3 extends over 15 amino acids. Looked up from germline, CDR1 is SGHRS and CDR2 is YFSETQ. V lost 2 bases, J lost 3 bases, and 12 bases lay in between. The CDR3: CASSFDGSYGNTIYF. CDR3 in DNA: TGCGCCAGCAGCTTTGACGGCTCCTATGGAAACACCATATATTTT.

V gene TRBV11-2 combines with J gene TRBJ2-2; 7 bases fit TRBD2. Germline V lookup: CDR1 SGHAT, CDR2 FQNNGV. The CDR3 length is 18 residues. Trimming took 1 base from V and 5 from J; bases not matched to a gene: 13. This CDR3 is CASSLVGSGPSGTGELFF. CDR3 nucleotides: TGTGCCAGCAGCTTAGTCGGTAGCGGGCCCTCGGGGACCGGGGAGCTGTTTTTT. The whole variable domain, filled in from reference TRBV11-2 and TRBJ2-2, reads EAGVAQSPRYKIIEKRQSVAFWCNPISGHATLYWYQQILGQGPKLLIQFQNNGVVDDSQLPKDRFSAERLKGVDSTLKIQPAKLEDSAVYLCASSLVGSGPSGTGELFFGEGSRLTVL.

This clone was found once. The rearrangement joins TRBV5-1 to TRBJ2-1; the D gene could be TRBD1 or TRBD2 (6 bases each). V was pared by 1 base and J by 9 bases, with 14 bases between. Germline V gene sequence: CDR1 SGHRS, CDR2 YFSETQ. This CDR3 is 14 amino acids long. The CDR3 coding sequence is TGCGCCAGCAGCTTGCCCCGACAGGAGGGTGAGCAGTTCTTC. Translated, it gives CASSLPRQEGEQFF. The full variable domain, its missing parts supplied by reference TRBV5-1 and TRBJ2-1, is KAGVTQTPRYLIKTRGQQVTLSCSPISGHRSVSWYQQTPGQGLQFLFEYFSETQRNKGNFPGRFSGRQFSNSRSEMNVSTLELGDSALYLCASSLPRQEGEQFFGPGTRLTVL.